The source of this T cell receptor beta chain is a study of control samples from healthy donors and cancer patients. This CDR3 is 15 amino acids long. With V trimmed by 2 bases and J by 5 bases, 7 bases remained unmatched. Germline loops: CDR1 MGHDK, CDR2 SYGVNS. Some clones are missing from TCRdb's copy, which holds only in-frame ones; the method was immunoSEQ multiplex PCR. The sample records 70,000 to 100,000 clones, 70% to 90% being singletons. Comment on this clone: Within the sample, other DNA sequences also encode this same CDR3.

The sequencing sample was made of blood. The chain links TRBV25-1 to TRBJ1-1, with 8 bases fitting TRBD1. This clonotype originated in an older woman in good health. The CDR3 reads CASSEPGGANTEAFF. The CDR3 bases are TGTGCCAGCAGTGAACCAGGGGGCGCGAATACTGAAGCTTTCTTT.